This is a list of T cell receptor beta chains from one sample in a study of radiotherapy plus CTLA-4 blockade in lung cancer. Profiling relied on immunoSEQ multiplex PCR, and the TCRdb table lists in-frame clones only, not all of them. The table shows around 99,000 clones, with around 88% occurring only once. The specimen comprised peripheral blood, sampled from a patient treated with radiotherapy plus ipilimumab. The receptors derive from a human donor with non-small cell lung cancer that progressed on radiotherapy plus ipilimumab. CDR3s include the opening cysteine and the closing phenylalanine or tryptophan.

length,V,J,CDR3
14,TRBV5-1,TRBJ2-3,CASSRLGSTDTQYF
15,TRBV19,TRBJ2-2,CASSFLDRETGELFF
18,TRBV5-1,TRBJ1-2,CASSLAVNRQGLGYGYTF
15,TRBV5-1,TRBJ1-4,CASSLVPATNEKLFF
15,TRBV9,TRBJ1-1,CASSVATGTRSEAFF
11,TRBV30,TRBJ2-5,CAWSRQETQYF
14,TRBV5-4,TRBJ2-7,CASSGGTVSYEQYF
15,TRBV6-1,TRBJ2-5,CASSPEQGPKETQYF
14,TRBV27,TRBJ2-1,CASSLRGLANEQFF
14,TRBV6-1,TRBJ1-5,CASSERRGNQPQHF
15,TRBV27,TRBJ1-5,CASSPVGQGYQPQHF
14,TRBV2,TRBJ1-2,CASTRPTGEDGYTF
15,TRBV18,TRBJ1-2,CASSPPGTNNYGYTF
16,TRBV18,TRBJ2-7,CASSPLKLAPAYEQYF
14,TRBV18,TRBJ1-1,CASSPQSANTEAFF
15,TRBV18,TRBJ2-1,CASSPGTGHSNEQFF
16,TRBV4-2,TRBJ1-5,CASSQEGGQKGQPQHF
13,TRBV2,.,CASSGAGAYEQYF
15,TRBV7-9,TRBJ2-1,CASSPQGGSYNEQFF
16,TRBV6-6,TRBJ2-5,CASSSDRRDRGETQYF
15,TRBV5-1,TRBJ2-1,CASSLRGGGGWEQFF
14,TRBV7-9,TRBJ2-2,CASSLGGNTGELFF
15,TRBV29-1,TRBJ2-7,CSVGMTSGRTYEQYF
13,TRBV9,TRBJ2-2,CASTRRADGELFF
13,TRBV18,TRBJ1-1,CASSPGMNTEAFF
16,TRBV28,TRBJ1-2,CASNAHGAGVANGYTF
15,TRBV10-3,TRBJ2-1,CAILGEAGGYNEQFF
13,TRBV19,TRBJ1-1,CASASIGVTEAFF
16,TRBV11-2,TRBJ2-3,CASSSGLAGGGDTQYF
21,TRBV7-7,TRBJ2-7,CASSLKGGFTRLGFSLFEQYF
13,TRBV15,TRBJ2-1,CATRGLSGDEQFF
13,TRBV7-2,TRBJ2-1,CASTRDRYNEQFF
12,TRBV7-9,TRBJ2-1,CASSLSVGEGFF
14,TRBV15,TRBJ1-2,CATSSWTGPGGYTF
15,TRBV19,TRBJ2-2,CASSNGVVGTGELFF
16,TRBV5-6,TRBJ1-1,CASSLGLIGGEAAAFF
12,TRBV15,TRBJ2-1,CATSNNRGRQFF
13,TRBV16,TRBJ2-1,CASSQGQVREQFF
16,TRBV4-2,TRBJ2-2,CASSQAQDRGSGELFF
14,TRBV27,TRBJ2-1,CASKLRGPYNEQFF
11,TRBV29-1,TRBJ2-7,CSVGGVYEQYF
13,TRBV7-9,TRBJ1-2,CASSSTGGRGYTF
14,TRBV18,TRBJ2-7,CASSPEGSAAEQYF
14,TRBV27,TRBJ2-3,CASKDAGSTDTQYF
17,TRBV11-3,TRBJ2-3,CASSLGEGRPSTDTQYF
15,TRBV7-9,TRBJ1-4,CASSFTGATNEKLFF
14,TRBV19,TRBJ2-7,CASRRQGARDEQYF